What follows describes a single TCR beta chain. Antigen: not known. Produced via immunoSEQ multiplex PCR; TCRdb's table is partial and in-frame only. The repertoire consists of around 150,000 clones, with about 94% occurring once and the leading ten covering approximately 4%. The sample comes from a study of T cell responses to AZD1222 COVID-19 vaccine. The CDR3 sequence is 15 residues long. V lost 6 bases and J lost 7, with 18 bases in between. The germline V gene encodes CDR1 SNHLY and CDR2 FYNNEI. Overall study findings and caveats: Among vaccine-associated CD4 TCRs, coverage spanned spike, with dominance at 160-218 and 743-854. Recipients of AZD1222 seropositive at baseline numbered only 5 or 6.

Pooling was applied to second doses at about 4 or about 12 weeks. This sequence joins TRBV2 and TRBJ2-2, with D perhaps matching TRBD2 (7 bases). The TCR sequence derives from an adult who received the AZD1222 COVID-19 vaccine. The sequencing here drew on peripheral blood, taken 28 days after the second AZD1222 dose. The CDR3 sequence is CASRQLDGGHGELFF. In DNA form, the CDR3 reads TGTGCCAGCAGGCAGCTCGACGGGGGGCACGGGGAGCTGTTTTTT.